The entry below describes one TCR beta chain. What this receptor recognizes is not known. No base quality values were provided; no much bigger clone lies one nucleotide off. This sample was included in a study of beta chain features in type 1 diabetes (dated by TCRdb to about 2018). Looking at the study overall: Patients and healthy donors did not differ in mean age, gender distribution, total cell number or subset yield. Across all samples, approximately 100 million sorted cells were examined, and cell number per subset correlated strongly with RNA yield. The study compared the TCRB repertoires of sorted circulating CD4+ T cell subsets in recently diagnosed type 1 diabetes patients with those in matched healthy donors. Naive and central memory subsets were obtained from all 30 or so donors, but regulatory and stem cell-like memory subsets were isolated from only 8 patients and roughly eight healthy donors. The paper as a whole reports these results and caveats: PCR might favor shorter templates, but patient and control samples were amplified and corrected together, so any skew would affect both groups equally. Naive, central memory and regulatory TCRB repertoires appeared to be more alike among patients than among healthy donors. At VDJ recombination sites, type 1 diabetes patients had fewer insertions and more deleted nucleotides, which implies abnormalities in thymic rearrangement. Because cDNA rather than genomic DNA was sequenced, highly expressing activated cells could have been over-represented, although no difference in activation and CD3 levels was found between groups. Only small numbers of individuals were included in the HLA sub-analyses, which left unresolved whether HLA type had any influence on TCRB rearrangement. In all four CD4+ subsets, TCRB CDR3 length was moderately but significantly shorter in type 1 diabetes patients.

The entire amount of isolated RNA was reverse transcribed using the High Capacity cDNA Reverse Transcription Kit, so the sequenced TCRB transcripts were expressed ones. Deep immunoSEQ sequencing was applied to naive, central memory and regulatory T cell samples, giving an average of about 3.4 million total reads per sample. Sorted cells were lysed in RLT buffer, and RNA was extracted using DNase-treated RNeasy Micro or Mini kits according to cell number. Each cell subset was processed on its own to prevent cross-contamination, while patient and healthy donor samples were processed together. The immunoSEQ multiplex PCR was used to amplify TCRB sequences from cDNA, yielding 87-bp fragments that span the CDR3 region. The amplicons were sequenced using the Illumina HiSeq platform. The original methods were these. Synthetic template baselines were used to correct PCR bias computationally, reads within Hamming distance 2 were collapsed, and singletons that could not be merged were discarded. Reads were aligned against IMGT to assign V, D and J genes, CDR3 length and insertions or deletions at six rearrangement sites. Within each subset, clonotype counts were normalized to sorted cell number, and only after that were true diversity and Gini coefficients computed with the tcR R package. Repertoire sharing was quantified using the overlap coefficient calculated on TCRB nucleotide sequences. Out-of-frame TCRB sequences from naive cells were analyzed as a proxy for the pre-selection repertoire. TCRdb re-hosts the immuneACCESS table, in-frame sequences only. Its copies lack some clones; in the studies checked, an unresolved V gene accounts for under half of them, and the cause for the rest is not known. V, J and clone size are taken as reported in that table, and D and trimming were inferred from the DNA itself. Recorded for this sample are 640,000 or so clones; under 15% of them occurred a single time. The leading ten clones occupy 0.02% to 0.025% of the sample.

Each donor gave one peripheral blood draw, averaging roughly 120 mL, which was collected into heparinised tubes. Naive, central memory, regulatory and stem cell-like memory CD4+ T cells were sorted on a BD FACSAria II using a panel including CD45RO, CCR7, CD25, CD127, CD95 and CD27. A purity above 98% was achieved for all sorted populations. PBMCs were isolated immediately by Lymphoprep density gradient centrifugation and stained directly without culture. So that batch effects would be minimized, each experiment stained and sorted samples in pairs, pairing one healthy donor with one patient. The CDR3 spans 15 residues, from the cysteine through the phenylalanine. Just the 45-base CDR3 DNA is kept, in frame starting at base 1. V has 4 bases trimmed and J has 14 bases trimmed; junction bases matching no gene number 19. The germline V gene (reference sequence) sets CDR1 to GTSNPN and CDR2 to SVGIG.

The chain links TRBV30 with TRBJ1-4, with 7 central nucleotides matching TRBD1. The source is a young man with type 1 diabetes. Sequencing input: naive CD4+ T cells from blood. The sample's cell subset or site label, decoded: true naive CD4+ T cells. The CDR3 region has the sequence CAWTSSGTAIAYLFF. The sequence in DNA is TGTGCCTGGACCTCCTCCGGGACAGCCATAGCCTACCTGTTTTTT.